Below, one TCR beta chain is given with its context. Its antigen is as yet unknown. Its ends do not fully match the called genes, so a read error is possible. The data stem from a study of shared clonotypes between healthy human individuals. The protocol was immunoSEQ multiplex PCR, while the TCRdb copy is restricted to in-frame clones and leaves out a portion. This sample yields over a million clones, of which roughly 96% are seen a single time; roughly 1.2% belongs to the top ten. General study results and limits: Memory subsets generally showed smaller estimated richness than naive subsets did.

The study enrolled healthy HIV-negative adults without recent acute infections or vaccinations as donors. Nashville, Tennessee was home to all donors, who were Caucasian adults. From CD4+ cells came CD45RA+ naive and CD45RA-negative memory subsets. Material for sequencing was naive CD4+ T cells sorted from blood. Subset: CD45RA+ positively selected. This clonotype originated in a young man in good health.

The CDR3 sequence is CASSRKTQGAENIQYF. CDR3 in DNA: TGTGCCAGCAGCAGAAAAACACAGGGAGCCGAAAACATTCAGTACTTC. The chain has TRBV5-4 and TRBJ2-4; possibly TRBD1 for D (6 bases). The CDR3 runs to 16 residues. Germline values: CDR1 SGHNT, CDR2 YYREEE (reference sequence).